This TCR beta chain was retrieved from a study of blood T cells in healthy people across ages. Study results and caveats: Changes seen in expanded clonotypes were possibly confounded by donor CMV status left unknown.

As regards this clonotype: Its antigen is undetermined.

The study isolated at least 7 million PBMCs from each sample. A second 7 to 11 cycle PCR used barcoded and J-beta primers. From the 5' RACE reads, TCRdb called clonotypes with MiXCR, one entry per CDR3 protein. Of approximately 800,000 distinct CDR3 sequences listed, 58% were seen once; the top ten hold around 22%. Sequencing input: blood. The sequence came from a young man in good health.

CDR3 sequence (DNA): TGCGCCACGACGAGCGGGGGGGCCTTTTCGGAGACCCAGTACTTC. This translates into CATTSGGAFSETQYF. The chain links TRBV5-1 to TRBJ2-7, with 10 positions matching TRBD2. The J call may be incorrect, as the DNA end agrees better with TRBJ2-5. In germline, CDR1 is SGHRS, CDR2 YFSETQ. This CDR3 is built from 15 residues.